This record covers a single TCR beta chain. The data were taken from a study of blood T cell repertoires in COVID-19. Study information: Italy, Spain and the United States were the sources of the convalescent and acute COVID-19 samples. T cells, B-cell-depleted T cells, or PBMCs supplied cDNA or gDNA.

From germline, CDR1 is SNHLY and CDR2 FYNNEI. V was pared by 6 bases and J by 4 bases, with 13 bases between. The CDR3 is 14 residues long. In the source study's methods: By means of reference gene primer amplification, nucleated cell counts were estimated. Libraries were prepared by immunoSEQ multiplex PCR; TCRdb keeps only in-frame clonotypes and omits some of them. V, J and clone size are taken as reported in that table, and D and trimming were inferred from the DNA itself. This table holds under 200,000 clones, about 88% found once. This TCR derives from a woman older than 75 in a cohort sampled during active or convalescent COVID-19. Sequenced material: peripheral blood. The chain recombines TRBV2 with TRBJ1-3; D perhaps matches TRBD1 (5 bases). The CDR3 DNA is TGTGCCAGCAGGGAGACAGCTTCCGGAAACACCATATATTTT. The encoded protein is CASRETASGNTIYF.